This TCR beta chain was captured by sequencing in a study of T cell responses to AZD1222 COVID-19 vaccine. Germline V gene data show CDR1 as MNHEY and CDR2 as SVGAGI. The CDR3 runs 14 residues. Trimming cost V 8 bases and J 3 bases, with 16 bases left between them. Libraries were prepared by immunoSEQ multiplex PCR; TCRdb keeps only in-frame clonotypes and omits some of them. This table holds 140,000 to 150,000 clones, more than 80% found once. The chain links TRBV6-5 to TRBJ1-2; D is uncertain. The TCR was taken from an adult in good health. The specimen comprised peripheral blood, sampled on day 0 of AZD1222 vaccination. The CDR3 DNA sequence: TGTGCCAGCGCCCCTTGGGAGGGCTACTATGGCTACACCTTC. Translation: CASAPWEGYYGYTF.